This TCR beta chain was observed in a study of T cells in pancreatic ductal adenocarcinoma. Study-wide results and limits: Blood had more productive templates and about 7.9-fold more unique clonotypes than tumor. Enrichment of CD45RO+ effector over naive T cells in tumors may bias clonality. This surgical cohort overrepresents the minority presenting with early-stage disease.

The CDR3 sequence is 15 residues long. Germline values: CDR1 ENHRY, CDR2 SYGVKD. The J segment lost 5 bases and the V segment lost 6 bases, leaving 6 bases of the junction unmatched. No neoadjuvant therapy was given to the selected pancreatic ductal adenocarcinoma patients before their surgery. Turning to this clone: Its cognate antigen is unknown.

Profiling relied on immunoSEQ multiplex PCR, and the TCRdb table lists in-frame clones only, not all of them. The sample has 25,000 to 35,000 clones, over 85% seen once. The TCR originated in a human donor with pancreatic ductal adenocarcinoma. Material: PBMCs. The rearrangement uses TRBV10-3 and TRBJ2-3, with 12 bases lining up with TRBD2. The CDR3 region is CAISLAGGEGDTQYF. The CDR3 DNA follows: TGTGCCATCAGCCTAGCGGGAGGGGAAGGAGATACGCAGTATTTT.